The T cell receptor (beta chain) under discussion was sequenced for a study of glioma-infiltrating T cells. Findings and limits, study-wide: Non-neoplastic patients had below-expected tissue-blood divergence, while all gliomas exceeded expectation.

This CDR3 is built from 13 residues. CDR1 is MNHEY and CDR2 is SVGAGI in the germline V gene. Trimming stripped 5 bases from V and 7 bases from J, with 12 bases between. Using RNA template, CDR3s of TCR alpha and beta were amplified with iRepertoire arm-PCR. Input was 100-400 ng of tissue mRNA or PBMC total RNA. Using its own MiXCR run on the multiplex PCR reads, TCRdb lists one record per CDR3 protein. The sample records about 140,000 distinct CDR3 sequences, roughly two fifths being singletons. Turning to this clonotype: The antigen remains undetermined.

The sequenced sample was glioma tissue, nonneoplastic brain tissue, or PBMCs (not recorded which). The TCR originated in a human donor with low-grade glioma or glioblastoma, undergoing nonglioma brain surgery, or in good health (not recorded which). The rearrangement uses TRBV6-5 and TRBJ2-1; D is perhaps TRBD2 (6 bases). For the CDR3, the DNA is TGTGCCAGCAGTAACCCGCTAGCGAATGAGCAGTTCTTC. Translation gives CASSNPLANEQFF.